A selection of T cell receptor beta chains follows, all from one sample in a study of CD8 T cell repertoires and HIV-1 epitope variants. Some clones are missing from TCRdb's copy, which holds only in-frame ones; the method was immunoSEQ multiplex PCR. The sample holds some 4,400 clones, more than 65% seen once. Their target antigens are unknown. The sequenced sample was cultured CD8+ T cells derived from PBMCs. Receptor source: a male donor with HIV. Both conserved end residues are part of each CDR3. The D gene is left open where the match is weak. The listing skips clone size in some rows; elsewhere it reads once, few, many or a size class.

D	size	V	J	CDR3	DNA
.	.	TRBV25-1	TRBJ1-2	CAITRGGYGYTF	TGTGCCATTACGAGGGGGGGCTATGGCTACACCTTC
TRBD1	medium-sized	TRBV28	TRBJ1-2	CASTPGDRGPYGYGYTF	TGTGCCAGCACCCCCGGGGACAGGGGACCCTACGGCTATGGCTACACCTTC
TRBD2	few	TRBV27	TRBJ2-3	CASSSTSTSGDTDTQYF	TGTGCCAGCAGTTCTACATCGACTAGCGGAGACACAGATACGCAGTATTTT
.	once	TRBV5-1	TRBJ2-2	CASSLGPLENTGELFF	TGCGCCAGCAGCTTGGGGCCTCTCGAGAACACCGGGGAGCTGTTTTTT
TRBD2	.	TRBV7-9	TRBJ2-1	CASSFAGEYNEQFF	TGTGCCAGCAGCTTCGCGGGGGAGTACAATGAGCAGTTCTTC
.	.	TRBV11-2	TRBJ1-2	CASSQDPVELDYGYTF	TGCGCCAGCAGCCAAGATCCCGTCGAACTCGACTATGGCTACACCTTC
.	.	TRBV2	TRBJ1-6	CASSEQPGHSPLHF	TGTGCCAGCAGTGAACAACCCGGACATTCACCCCTCCACTTT
.	.	TRBV19	TRBJ1-6	CASSIGQDNSPLHF	TGTGCCAGTAGTATAGGACAAGACAATTCACCCCTCCACTTT
TRBD2	.	TRBV7-2	TRBJ2-7	CASSTMTSGNEQYF	TGTGCCAGCAGCACGATGACTAGCGGGAACGAGCAGTACTTC
.	.	TRBV27	TRBJ1-6	CASSLPPSYNSPLHF	TGTGCCAGCAGTTTACCCCCCTCCTATAATTCACCCCTCCACTTT
.	.	TRBV7-6	TRBJ2-7	CASSLTGMDSAYEQYF	TGTGCCAGCAGCTTAACGGGTATGGACTCCGCCTACGAGCAGTACTTC
.	once	TRBV7-2	TRBJ1-3	CASSLETGWGNTIYF	TGTGCCAGCAGCTTAGAAACAGGGTGGGGAAACACCATATATTTT
.	once	TRBV10-2	TRBJ1-1	CASSTGQANTEAFF	TGCGCCAGCAGTACTGGACAAGCGAACACTGAAGCTTTCTTT
.	.	TRBV7-2	TRBJ2-3	CASSLGTTSTDTQYF	TGTGCCAGCAGCTTAGGGACAACTAGCACAGATACGCAGTATTTT
TRBD2	.	TRBV2	TRBJ2-1	CASSASGNTEQFF	TGTGCCAGCAGCGCTAGCGGGAATACTGAGCAGTTCTTC
.	.	TRBV4-1	TRBJ1-4	CASSQVRNEKLFF	TGCGCCAGCAGCCAAGTACGAAATGAAAAACTGTTTTTT
.	.	TRBV5-6	TRBJ2-2	CASSLAYDTGELFF	TGTGCCAGCAGCTTGGCCTACGACACCGGGGAGCTGTTTTTT
TRBD1	.	TRBV28	TRBJ1-2	CASSLSQGEGNYGYTF	TGTGCCAGCAGCCTATCGCAGGGGGAGGGAAACTATGGCTACACCTTC
TRBD1	.	TRBV19	TRBJ2-7	CASSIGTGGSYEQYF	TGTGCCAGTAGTATTGGGACAGGGGGCTCCTACGAGCAGTACTTC
.	.	TRBV5-4	TRBJ2-2	CASSIGGSDRGAVF	TGTGCCAGCAGCATAGGAGGGAGCGACCGGGGAGCTGTTTTT
.	.	TRBV21-1	TRBJ2-1	CASSKPPIQFSYNEQFF	TGTGCCAGCAGCAAACCCCCCATACAGTTCTCCTACAATGAGCAGTTCTTC
.	.	TRBV27	TRBJ2-7	CASSDTSYEQYF	TGTGCCAGCAGTGACACGTCCTACGAGCAGTACTTC
TRBD1	.	TRBV19	TRBJ2-5	CASNQQGNQETQYF	TGTGCCAGTAACCAACAGGGGAACCAAGAGACCCAGTACTTC
.	.	TRBV6-6	TRBJ1-1	CASSWTFALNTEAFF	TGTGCCAGCAGTTGGACCTTCGCCTTGAACACTGAAGCTTTCTTT
.	.	TRBV2	TRBJ1-1	CACRGGRNTEAFF	TGTGCCTGCAGAGGGGGACGGAACACTGAAGCTTTCTTT
TRBD2	.	TRBV19	TRBJ2-1	CASSGLAGGVEQFF	TGTGCCAGTAGCGGGTTGGCGGGGGGTGTTGAGCAGTTCTTC
TRBD1	.	TRBV7-9	TRBJ1-1	CASSPPGQGWSEAFF	TGTGCCAGCAGCCCCCCGGGACAGGGGTGGTCTGAAGCTTTCTTT
.	.	TRBV6-1	TRBJ1-1	CASSEWVGDFEAFF	TGTGCCAGCAGTGAATGGGTCGGAGATTTTGAAGCTTTCTTT
TRBD1	.	TRBV11-2	TRBJ2-2	CASSLLGQSSTGELFF	TGTGCCAGCAGCTTACTGGGACAGTCTTCCACCGGGGAGCTGTTTTTT
TRBD1	.	TRBV4-3	TRBJ2-1	CASSQGTGNNEQFF	TGCGCCAGCAGCCAAGGGACAGGGAACAATGAGCAGTTCTTC
TRBD2	few	TRBV6-5	TRBJ2-7	CASSYGTSPYEQYF	TGTGCCAGCAGTTACGGGACTAGCCCCTACGAGCAGTACTTC
TRBD1	.	TRBV18	TRBJ2-3	CASSPLGGSTTDTQYF	TGTGCCAGCTCACCACTAGGGGGCAGTACCACAGATACGCAGTATTTT
.	.	TRBV19	TRBJ1-6	CASTDTDPNNSPLHF	TGTGCCAGTACCGACACGGACCCGAATAATTCACCCCTCCACTTT
TRBD1	.	TRBV5-6	TRBJ1-1	CASSFTGGQAFF	TGTGCCAGCAGCTTCACAGGGGGCCAAGCTTTCTTT
.	.	TRBV28	TRBJ2-7	CASSIDSSYEQYF	TGTGCCAGCAGCATCGACAGCTCCTACGAGCAGTACTTC
TRBD2	once	TRBV14	TRBJ2-1	CASSQVAGAGDNNEQFF	TGTGCCAGCAGCCAGGTGGCAGGTGCGGGGGATAACAATGAGCAGTTCTTC
.	once	TRBV5-1	TRBJ2-5	CASSLEFQGPFVETQYF	TGCGCCAGCAGCTTGGAGTTTCAGGGGCCCTTTGTTGAGACCCAGTACTTC